The clone carrying this T cell receptor (beta chain) has only one observation. The CDR3 is made up of 13 amino acids. Germline CDR1 is SGHTA and CDR2 is FQGTGA. The sample is drawn from a study of tumor-infiltrating lymphocytes in oesophageal squamous cell carcinoma. MiXCR was run by TCRdb on the PCR reads, yielding one entry per CDR3 protein. The table shows fewer than 16,000 distinct CDR3 sequences, with roughly 55% occurring only once. Sequencing was performed on esophageal tumor tissue. V and J are TRBV7-3 and TRBJ2-7; D is perhaps TRBD2 (5 bases). Judging by the DNA end, TRBJ2-1 fits better; the J call may be wrong. The origin of this receptor is a male donor with esophageal squamous cell carcinoma. The CDR3 DNA sequence: TGTGCCAGCAGCTTAATAGGCACTAGTGAGCAGTTCTTC. As protein: CASSLIGTSEQFF.